These 2 T cell receptor beta chains were all obtained from the same sample, sequenced in a study of blood T cell repertoires in COVID-19. Method: immunoSEQ multiplex PCR; TCRdb's copy keeps in-frame clones and lacks some. The data hold some 110,000 clones, with around 90% observed a single time. Material for sequencing was peripheral blood. The receptors were sampled from a human donor in a cohort sampled during active COVID-19.

V is TRBV6-1 and J is TRBJ1-2, with D uncertain. Per germline, CDR1 MNHNS and CDR2 SASEGT. This CDR3 has 15 amino acids. Trimming shortened V by 0 bases and J by 4 bases, and 12 bases separated the two germline ends. The CDR3 coding sequence is TGTGCCAGCAGTGAAGCAAGAGACAAATCCTATGGCTACACCTTC. Translating gives CASSEARDKSYGYTF.

In this sample, this clone turned up once. The chain is built from TRBV11-3 and TRBJ2-2; TRBD2 is a possible D gene (7 bases). Trimming removed 11 bases at V and 5 bases at J, with 18 bases between. CDR3 length: 14 residues. Germline CDR1 is SGHNT and CDR2 is YENEEA. The CDR3 DNA is TGTGCCGGGGGTTCGGGGGGCGATACCGGGGAGCTGTTTTTT. The encoded protein is CAGGSGGDTGELFF.